A selection of T cell receptor beta chains follows, all from one sample in a study of identifying expanded T cells in peripheral blood. Method: immunoSEQ multiplex PCR; TCRdb's copy keeps in-frame clones and lacks some. The sample records 60,000 to 70,000 clones, around 81% being singletons. The specimen was blood. The receptors were gathered from a person aged 18 to 70 in good health. The CDR3 runs from the conserved cysteine through the conserved F or W. The D gene is left open where the match is weak. Expanded clones get a size class; other rows say once, few or many, or leave the size out.

>13|NA|NA|TRBJ2-1|TRBV10-3
CAISGGSEHEQFF
TGTGCCATCAGCGGCGGAAGTGAACATGAGCAGTTCTTC
>16|TRBD2|NA|TRBJ2-1|TRBV5-6
CASSLWGTNADNEQFF
TGTGCCAGCAGCTTGTGGGGGACTAACGCCGACAATGAGCAGTTCTTC
>13|NA|NA|TRBJ2-3|TRBV18
CASSPVTTDTQYF
TGTGCCAGCTCACCAGTCACCACAGATACGCAGTATTTT
>12|NA|once|TRBJ2-1|TRBV7-2
CASSMTETPRFF
TGTGCCAGCAGCATGACAGAAACGCCAAGGTTCTTC
>14|NA|NA|TRBJ2-7|TRBV11-2
CASSLAALSYEQYF
TGTGCCAGCAGCTTAGCAGCGCTCTCCTACGAGCAGTACTTC
>13|NA|NA|TRBJ1-1|TRBV9
CASSVTPSTEAFF
TGTGCCAGCAGCGTTACACCGAGCACTGAAGCTTTCTTT
>13|NA|NA|TRBJ2-5|TRBV5-4
CASARGGRETQYF
TGTGCCAGCGCGCGTGGGGGGCGAGAGACCCAGTACTTC
>15|NA|NA|TRBJ1-5|TRBV2
CASSREGVGNQPQHF
TGTGCCAGCAGTCGTGAGGGGGTTGGCAATCAGCCCCAGCATTTT
>13|NA|NA|TRBJ1-2|TRBV19
CASSVDVNYGYTF
TGTGCCAGTAGTGTGGACGTAAACTATGGCTACACCTTC
>16|NA|NA|TRBJ1-3|TRBV5-4
CASSLDLQGPGNTIYF
TGTGCCAGCAGCTTGGATTTGCAGGGGCCTGGAAACACCATATATTTT
>13|NA|NA|TRBJ2-5|TRBV6-6
CASSYPGAETQYF
TGTGCCAGCAGTTACCCAGGGGCCGAGACCCAGTACTTC
>16|TRBD1|NA|TRBJ2-1|TRBV6-1
CASSGRTGGFLSEQFF
TGTGCCAGCAGTGGCCGGACAGGGGGCTTTTTGAGTGAGCAGTTCTTC
>13|TRBD1|NA|TRBJ1-2|TRBV5-4
CASSTGTDYGYTF
TGTGCCAGCAGCACAGGGACAGACTATGGCTACACCTTC
>15|NA|NA|TRBJ1-1|TRBV5-1
CASSLVGSLNTEAFF
TGCGCCAGCAGCTTGGTGGGCAGTTTGAACACTGAAGCTTTCTTT
>10|NA|NA|TRBJ1-2|TRBV30
CAWKYYGYTF
TGTGCCTGGAAGTACTATGGCTACACCTTC
>14|TRBD1|NA|TRBJ2-7|TRBV7-2
CASSSGTEAYEQYF
TGTGCCAGCAGCTCCGGGACAGAAGCCTACGAGCAGTACTTC
>16|NA|NA|TRBJ2-1|TRBV5-1
CASSFGRGSSYNEQFF
TGCGCCAGCAGCTTTGGCAGGGGCAGCTCCTACAATGAGCAGTTCTTC
>15|TRBD1|NA|TRBJ1-2|TRBV9
CASSVEPGGIYGYTF
TGTGCCAGCAGCGTAGAGCCAGGGGGAATCTATGGCTACACCTTC
>14|NA|NA|TRBJ1-2|TRBV9
CASSASGGAKGYTF
TGTGCCAGCAGCGCCTCTGGGGGGGCTAAAGGCTACACCTTC
>14|TRBD1|NA|TRBJ1-1|TRBV29-1
CSVNSDRAGTEAFF
TGCAGCGTCAACTCGGACAGGGCAGGGACTGAAGCTTTCTTT
>15|TRBD1|few|TRBJ1-5|TRBV6-1
CASSDTGTVNQPQHF
TGTGCCAGCAGTGATACAGGGACAGTCAATCAGCCCCAGCATTTT
>14|NA|NA|TRBJ2-5|TRBV5-1
CASSFPGDQETQYF
TGCGCCAGCAGCTTCCCCGGGGACCAAGAGACCCAGTACTTC
>14|NA|once|TRBJ1-1|TRBV6-1
CASSETGGVTEAFF
TGTGCCAGCAGTGAAACCGGGGGAGTCACTGAAGCTTTCTTT
>13|NA|NA|TRBJ2-3|TRBV30
CAWTPRWSDTQYF
TGTGCCTGGACCCCACGGTGGTCAGATACGCAGTATTTT
>13|NA|NA|TRBJ2-5|TRBV9
CASSVASLETQYF
TGTGCCAGCAGCGTAGCTAGCTTGGAGACCCAGTACTTC
>16|NA|NA|TRBJ2-3|TRBV6-1
CASSEALLGAQDTQYF
TGTGCCAGCAGTGAAGCGCTTTTGGGGGCGCAAGATACGCAGTATTTT
>14|TRBD1|NA|TRBJ1-5|TRBV5-1
CASSRTGGNQPQHF
TGCGCCAGCAGCCGGACAGGGGGCAATCAGCCCCAGCATTTT
>13|NA|NA|TRBJ2-5|TRBV6-5
CASSPGTSWTQYF
TGTGCCAGCAGTCCCGGCACGTCGTGGACCCAGTACTTC
>13|NA|NA|TRBJ1-1|TRBV18
CASSPGTGGEAFF
TGTGCCAGCTCACCAGGAACCGGCGGGGAAGCTTTCTTT
>21|TRBD2|once|TRBJ2-1|TRBV19
CASTILGGGQGTSGRIGEQFF
TGTGCCAGTACCATCCTGGGGGGAGGACAGGGGACTAGCGGGAGGATTGGTGAGCAGTTCTTC
>14|TRBD1|NA|TRBJ2-7|TRBV5-1
CASSPWTGGGEQYF
TGCGCCAGCAGCCCCTGGACAGGGGGCGGCGAGCAGTACTTC
>16|TRBD1|few|TRBJ2-5|TRBV5-1
CASSYGTGGFQETQYF
TGCGCCAGCAGCTACGGGACAGGGGGTTTCCAAGAGACCCAGTACTTC
>13|NA|NA|TRBJ1-1|TRBV4-1
CASSKGVGTEAFF
TGCGCCAGCAGCAAGGGGGTGGGCACTGAAGCTTTCTTT
>15|TRBD2|once|TRBJ2-3|TRBV7-9
CASGQTSGSLDTQYF
TGTGCCAGCGGCCAGACTAGCGGGAGCTTAGATACGCAGTATTTT
>15|TRBD1|NA|TRBJ2-5|TRBV6-1
CASRGGQGDMHPQYF
TGTGCCAGCAGGGGGGGACAGGGCGACATGCATCCCCAGTACTTC
>16|NA|NA|TRBJ2-6|TRBV19
CASSIPLHTGANVLTF
TGTGCCAGTAGTATCCCACTTCATACTGGGGCCAACGTCCTGACTTTC
>15|NA|NA|TRBJ1-1|TRBV27
CASSLSYGLNTEAFF
TGTGCCAGCAGTTTATCCTACGGATTGAACACTGAAGCTTTCTTT
>14|TRBD1|NA|TRBJ1-2|TRBV11-2
CASSPGQGNYGYTF
TGTGCCAGCAGCCCGGGACAGGGAAACTATGGCTACACCTTC
>12|NA|NA|TRBJ2-1|TRBV5-6
CASSMTDNEQFF
TGTGCCAGCAGTATGACTGACAATGAGCAGTTCTTC
>13|NA|NA|TRBJ2-7|TRBV4-3
CASSRGSSYEQYF
TGCGCCAGTTCCAGGGGAAGCTCCTACGAGCAGTACTTC
>15|NA|NA|TRBJ1-5|TRBV19
CASSPPRPSNQPQHF
TGTGCCAGTAGCCCGCCCCGCCCAAGCAATCAGCCCCAGCATTTT
>13|TRBD1|few|TRBJ1-1|TRBV6-1
CASSPRGRTEAFF
TGTGCCAGCAGTCCTAGGGGGCGGACTGAAGCTTTCTTT
>14|TRBD2|NA|TRBJ2-1|TRBV10-1
CASSDTSGGNEQFF
TGCGCCAGCAGTGATACTAGCGGGGGCAATGAGCAGTTCTTC
>12|TRBD2|NA|TRBJ2-1|TRBV29-1
CSVGEREREQFF
TGCAGCGTTGGCGAGCGGGAACGGGAGCAGTTCTTC
>15|NA|NA|TRBJ2-3|TRBV29-1
CSVAFRDLSTDTQYF
TGCAGCGTTGCTTTTCGTGATCTTAGCACAGATACGCAGTATTTT
>20|NA|NA|TRBJ2-3|TRBV7-6
CASSLNSGPAEQGTTDTQYF
TGTGCCAGCAGTCTGAATAGCGGCCCGGCTGAACAGGGAACCACAGATACGCAGTATTTT
>16|NA|NA|TRBJ2-1|TRBV11-3
CASSLDGGWSNDEQFF
TGTGCCAGCAGCTTAGATGGCGGGTGGAGTAACGATGAGCAGTTCTTC
>12|NA|NA|TRBJ2-3|TRBV9
CASSLHGDTQYF
TGTGCCAGCAGCTTGCATGGAGATACGCAGTATTTT
>12|NA|NA|TRBJ1-2|TRBV14
CASSHSGRGYTF
TGTGCCAGCAGCCATTCGGGACGGGGCTACACCTTC
>14|NA|NA|TRBJ1-3|TRBV7-2
CASSLAETGNTIYF
TGTGCCAGCAGCTTAGCAGAAACGGGAAACACCATATATTTT
>16|NA|NA|TRBJ1-2|TRBV5-1
CASSLEIVTLNYGYTF
TGCGCCAGCAGCTTGGAGATAGTTACCCTTAACTATGGCTACACCTTC
>15|NA|few|TRBJ2-3|TRBV7-3
CASSSSGLPADTQYF
TGTGCCAGCAGCTCCTCGGGACTGCCGGCAGATACGCAGTATTTT
>17|NA|NA|TRBJ2-2|TRBV11-3
CASSSHDRKGASGELFF
TGTGCCAGCAGCTCCCACGACAGGAAGGGAGCGTCCGGGGAGCTGTTTTTT
>14|TRBD1|NA|TRBJ1-5|TRBV2
CASSMTGSAQPQHF
TGTGCCAGCAGTATGACAGGGTCTGCTCAGCCCCAGCATTTT
>16|NA|NA|TRBJ1-4|TRBV27
CASRIDSFATNEKLFF
TGTGCCAGCAGAATCGACAGTTTCGCAACTAATGAAAAACTGTTTTTT